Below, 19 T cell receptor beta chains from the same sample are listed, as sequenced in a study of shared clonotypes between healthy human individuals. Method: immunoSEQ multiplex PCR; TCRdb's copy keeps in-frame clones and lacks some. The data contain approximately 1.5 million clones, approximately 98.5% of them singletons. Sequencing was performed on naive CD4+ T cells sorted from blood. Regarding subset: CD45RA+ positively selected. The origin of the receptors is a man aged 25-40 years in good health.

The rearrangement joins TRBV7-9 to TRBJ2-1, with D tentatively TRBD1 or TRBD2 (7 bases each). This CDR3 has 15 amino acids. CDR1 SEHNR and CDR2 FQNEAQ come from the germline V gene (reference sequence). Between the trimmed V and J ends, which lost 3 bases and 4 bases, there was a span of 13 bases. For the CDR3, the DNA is TGTGCCAGCAGCTTGGGGAGGGGGCTTTACAATGAGCAGTTCTTC. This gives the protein CASSLGRGLYNEQFF.

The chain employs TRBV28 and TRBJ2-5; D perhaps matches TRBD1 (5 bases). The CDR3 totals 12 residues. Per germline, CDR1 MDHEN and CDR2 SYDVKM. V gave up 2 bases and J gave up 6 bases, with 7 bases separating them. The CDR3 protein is CASSLGAKTQYF. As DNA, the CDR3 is TGTGCCAGCAGTTTAGGGGCCAAGACCCAGTACTTC.

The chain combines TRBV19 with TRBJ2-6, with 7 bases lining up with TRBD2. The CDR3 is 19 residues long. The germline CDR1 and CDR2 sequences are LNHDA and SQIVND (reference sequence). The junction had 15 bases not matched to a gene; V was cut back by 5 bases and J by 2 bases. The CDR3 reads CASSPRQGRGGPGANVLTF. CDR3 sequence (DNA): TGTGCCAGTAGTCCCCGTCAGGGACGGGGAGGGCCTGGGGCCAACGTCCTGACTTTC. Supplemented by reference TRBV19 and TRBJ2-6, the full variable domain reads DGGITQSPKYLFRKEGQNVTLSCEQNLNHDAMYWYRQDPGQGLRLIYYSQIVNDFQKGDIAEGYSVSREKKESFPLTVTSAQKNPTAFYLCASSPRQGRGGPGANVLTFGAGSRLTVL.

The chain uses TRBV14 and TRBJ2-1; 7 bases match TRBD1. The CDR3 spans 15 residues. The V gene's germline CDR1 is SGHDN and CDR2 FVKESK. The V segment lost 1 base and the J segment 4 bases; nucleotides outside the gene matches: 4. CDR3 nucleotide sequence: TGTGCCAGCAGCCAAGCAGGGGGATTGTACAATGAGCAGTTCTTC. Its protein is CASSQAGGLYNEQFF.

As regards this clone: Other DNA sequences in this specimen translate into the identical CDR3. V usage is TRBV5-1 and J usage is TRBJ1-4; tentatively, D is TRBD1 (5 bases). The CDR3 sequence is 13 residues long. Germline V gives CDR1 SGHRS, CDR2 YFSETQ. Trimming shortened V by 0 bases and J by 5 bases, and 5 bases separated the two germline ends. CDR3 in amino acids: CASSLGGNEKLFF. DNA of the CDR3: TGCGCCAGCAGCTTGGGGGGCAATGAAAAACTGTTTTTT.

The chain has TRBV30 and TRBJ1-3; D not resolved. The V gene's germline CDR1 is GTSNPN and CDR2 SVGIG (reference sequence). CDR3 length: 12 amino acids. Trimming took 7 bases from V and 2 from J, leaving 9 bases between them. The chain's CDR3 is CASTLPGNTIYF. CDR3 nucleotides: TGTGCCTCGACATTACCTGGAAACACCATATATTTT.

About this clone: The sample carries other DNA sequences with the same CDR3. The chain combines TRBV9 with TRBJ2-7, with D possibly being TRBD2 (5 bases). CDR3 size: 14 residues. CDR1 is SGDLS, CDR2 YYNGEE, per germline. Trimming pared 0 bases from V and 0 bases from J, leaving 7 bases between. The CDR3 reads CASSVVAGSYEQYF. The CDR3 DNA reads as TGTGCCAGCAGCGTAGTGGCGGGCTCCTACGAGCAGTACTTC.

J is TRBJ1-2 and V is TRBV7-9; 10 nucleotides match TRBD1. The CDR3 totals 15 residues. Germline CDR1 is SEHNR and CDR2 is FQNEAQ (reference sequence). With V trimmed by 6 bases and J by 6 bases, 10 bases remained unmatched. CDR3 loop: CASRPLDRGKDGYTF. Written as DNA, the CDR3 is TGTGCCAGCAGACCACTGGACAGGGGGAAAGATGGCTACACCTTC. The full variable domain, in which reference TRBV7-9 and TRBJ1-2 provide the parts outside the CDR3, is DTGVSQNPRHKITKRGQNVTFRCDPISEHNRLYWYRQTLGQGPEFLTYFQNEAQLEKSRLLSDRFSAERPKGSFSTLEIQRTEQGDSAMYLCASRPLDRGKDGYTFGSGTRLTVV.

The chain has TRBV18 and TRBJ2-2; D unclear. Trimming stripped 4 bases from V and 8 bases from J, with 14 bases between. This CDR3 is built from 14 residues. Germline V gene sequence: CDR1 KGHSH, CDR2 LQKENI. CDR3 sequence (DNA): TGTGCCAGCTCACTACAGCAAAGCTCGGGGGAGCTGTTTTTT. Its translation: CASSLQQSSGELFF.

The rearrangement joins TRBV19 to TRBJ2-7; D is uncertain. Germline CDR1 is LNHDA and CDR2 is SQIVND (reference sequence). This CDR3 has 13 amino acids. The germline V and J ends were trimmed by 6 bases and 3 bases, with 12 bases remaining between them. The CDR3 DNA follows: TGTGCCAGTAGCCCCTGGCTTGGCTACGAGCAGTACTTC. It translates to CASSPWLGYEQYF.

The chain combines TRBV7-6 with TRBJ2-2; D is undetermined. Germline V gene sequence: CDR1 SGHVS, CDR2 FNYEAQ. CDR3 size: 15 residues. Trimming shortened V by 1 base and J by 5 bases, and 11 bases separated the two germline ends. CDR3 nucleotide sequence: TGTGCCAGCAGCTTAGTACAGCAGCCTACCGGGGAGCTGTTTTTT. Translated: CASSLVQQPTGELFF.

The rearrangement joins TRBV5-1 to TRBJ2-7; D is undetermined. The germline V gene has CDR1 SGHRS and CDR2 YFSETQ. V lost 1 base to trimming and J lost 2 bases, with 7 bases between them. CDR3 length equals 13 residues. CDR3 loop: CASSLHQTYEQYF. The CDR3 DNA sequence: TGCGCCAGCAGCTTGCACCAAACCTACGAGCAGTACTTC. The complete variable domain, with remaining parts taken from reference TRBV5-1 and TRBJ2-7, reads KAGVTQTPRYLIKTRGQQVTLSCSPISGHRSVSWYQQTPGQGLQFLFEYFSETQRNKGNFPGRFSGRQFSNSRSEMNVSTLELGDSALYLCASSLHQTYEQYFGPGTRLTVT.

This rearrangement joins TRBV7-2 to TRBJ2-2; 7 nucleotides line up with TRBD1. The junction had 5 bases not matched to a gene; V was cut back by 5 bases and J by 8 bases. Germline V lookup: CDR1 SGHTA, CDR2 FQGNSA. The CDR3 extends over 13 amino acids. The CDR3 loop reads CASSTDRAGELFF. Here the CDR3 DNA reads TGTGCCAGCAGCACAGACAGGGCAGGGGAGCTGTTTTTT.

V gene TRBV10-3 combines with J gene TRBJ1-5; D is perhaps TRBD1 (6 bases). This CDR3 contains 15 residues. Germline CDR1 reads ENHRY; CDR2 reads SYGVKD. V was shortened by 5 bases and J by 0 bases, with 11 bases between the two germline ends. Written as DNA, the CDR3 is TGTGCCATCAGTTACTCAGGGGATAGCAATCAGCCCCAGCATTTT. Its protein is CAISYSGDSNQPQHF.

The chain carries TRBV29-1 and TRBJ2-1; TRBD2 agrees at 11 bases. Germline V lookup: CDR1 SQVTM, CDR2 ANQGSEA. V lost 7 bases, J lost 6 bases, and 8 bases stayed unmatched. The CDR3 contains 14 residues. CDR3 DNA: TGCAGCGCCCAAGGCACTAGCGGGAGCAATGAGCAGTTCTTC. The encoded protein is CSAQGTSGSNEQFF.

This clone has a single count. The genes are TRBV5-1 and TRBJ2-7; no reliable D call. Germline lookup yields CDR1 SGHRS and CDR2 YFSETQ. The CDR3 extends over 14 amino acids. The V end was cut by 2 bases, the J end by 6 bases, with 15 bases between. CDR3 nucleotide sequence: TGCGCCAGCAGCTTTGCTGATCCCCTAGGCGAGCAGTACTTC. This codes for CASSFADPLGEQYF.

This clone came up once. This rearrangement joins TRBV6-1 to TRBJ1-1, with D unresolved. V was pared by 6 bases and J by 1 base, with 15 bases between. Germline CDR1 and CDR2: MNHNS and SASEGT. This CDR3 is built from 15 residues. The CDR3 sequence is CASRKSDGRNTEAFF. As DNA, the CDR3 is TGTGCCAGCAGAAAATCGGACGGTCGGAACACTGAAGCTTTCTTT.

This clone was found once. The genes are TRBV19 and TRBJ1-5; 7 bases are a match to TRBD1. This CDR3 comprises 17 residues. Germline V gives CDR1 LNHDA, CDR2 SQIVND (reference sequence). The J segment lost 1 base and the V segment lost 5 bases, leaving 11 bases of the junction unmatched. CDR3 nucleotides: TGTGCCAGTAGTCCCCGACAGGGCCTGGGAAGCAATCAGCCCCAGCATTTT. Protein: CASSPRQGLGSNQPQHF.

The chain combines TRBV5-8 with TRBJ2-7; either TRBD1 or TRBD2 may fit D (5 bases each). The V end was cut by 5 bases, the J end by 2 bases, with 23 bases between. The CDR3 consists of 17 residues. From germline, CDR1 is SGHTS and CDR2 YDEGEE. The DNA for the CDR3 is TGTGCCAGCAGACTGCTCGCGAGATGGGACGCTACCTACGAGCAGTACTTC. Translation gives CASRLLARWDATYEQYF.